The entry that follows covers one T cell receptor (beta chain) sequence. The sample belongs to a study of technical replicates of blood from a few donors. Repertoires were generated with immunoSEQ multiplex PCR, while TCRdb's copy carries only in-frame clones and drops some. The top ten hold approximately 0.25% of the sample, which has 75,000 to 100,000 clones, 95% seen once. The material sequenced was T cells isolated from PBMCs. This TCR was sampled from a human donor in good health.

The CDR3 DNA is TGTGCCAGCAGGGGACTAGCGGGACCCGGGGAGCTGTTTTTT. Amino acid sequence: CASRGLAGPGELFF. The chain links TRBV6-6 to TRBJ2-2; 13 bases align to TRBD2. Germline assignment: CDR1 MNHNY and CDR2 SVGAGI (reference sequence). V lost 6 bases to trimming and J lost 6 bases; unmatched junction nucleotides: 1. The CDR3 is made up of 14 amino acids.